These 22 T cell receptor beta chains share one sample of origin, sequenced in a study of CD8 T cells in ankylosing spondylitis. TCRdb independently ran MiXCR on the 5' RACE reads; one entry per CDR3 protein. The sample yields a few hundred thousand distinct CDR3 sequences, about 20% seen once. Sequencing used blood, either unsorted or a sorted T cell fraction (not recorded which). These receptor sequences come from a female donor with ankylosing spondylitis or in good health (not recorded which).

This clonotype was observed a handful of times. The chain recombines TRBV6-5 with TRBJ1-2; no clear D. The CDR3 covers 14 residues. Germline CDR1 reads MNHEY; CDR2 reads SVGAGI. V dropped 2 bases and J dropped 7 bases, with 14 bases sitting between them. CDR3 sequence: CASSYTRTGAGYTF. The DNA of the CDR3 is TGTGCCAGCAGTTACACCCGGACGGGTGCTGGCTACACCTTC.

This clonotype has a handful of counts. The chain joins TRBV19 to TRBJ2-1; D is undetermined. Germline CDR1 reads LNHDA; CDR2 reads SQIVND (reference sequence). Deletions cut 3 bases from V and 9 bases from J, with 12 bases between. The CDR3 sequence is 13 residues long. This chain's CDR3 is CASSINRASEQFF. The CDR3, as DNA: TGTGCCAGTAGTATCAATCGTGCGAGTGAGCAGTTCTTC.

A note on this clonotype: One junction end does not reproduce the germline sequence, and a read error may be involved. This chain joins TRBV7-9 and TRBJ2-3; 7 bases fit TRBD2. This CDR3 region has 14 residues. The V gene's germline CDR1 is SEHNR and CDR2 FQNEAQ (reference sequence). CDR3 protein: CASSPAGIIDTEYF. CDR3 sequence (DNA): TGTGCCAGCAGCCCAGCGGGGATTATAGATACGGAGTATTTT.

The chain joins TRBV24-1 to TRBJ2-1; D may be TRBD2 (6 bases). The CDR3 runs to 13 residues. CDR1 is KGHDR, CDR2 SFDVKD, per germline. V lost 9 bases, J lost 3 bases, and 11 bases lay in between. Here the CDR3 DNA reads TGTGCCACCGGGGCCGGGGGCTACAATGAGCAGTTCTTC. Its translation: CATGAGGYNEQFF.

This clonotype was counted at least ten times. The chain carries TRBV29-1 and TRBJ2-1; 11 nucleotides align to TRBD1. J was trimmed by 6 bases and V by 6 bases; bases with no gene match: 7. CDR1 SQVTM and CDR2 ANQGSEA come from the germline V gene. There are 14 residues in the CDR3. CDR3 DNA sequence: TGCAGCGTCGACACCGGGACAGGGGGCAATGAGCAGTTCTTC. Residues: CSVDTGTGGNEQFF.

This clonotype was observed at least ten times. The V call is TRBV12-3 or TRBV12-4, the J call TRBJ2-3; D gene unclear. CDR3 length: 14 amino acids. V shed 5 bases and J shed 4 bases, with 13 bases lying between them. CDR3 in amino acids: CASSLTTAADTQYF. CDR3 nucleotide sequence: TGTGCCAGCAGTCTGACCACGGCCGCAGATACGCAGTATTTT.

This clonotype was detected only a few times. CDR3 sequence: CASSRNTGTGAEAFF. The CDR3, as DNA: TGTGCCAGCAGCCGTAACACAGGGACAGGGGCTGAAGCTTTCTTT. This chain links TRBV7-2 with TRBJ1-1, with 10 bases identical to TRBD1. The V gene's germline CDR1 is SGHTA and CDR2 FQGNSA. There are 15 residues in the CDR3. The ends lost 5 bases at V and 6 bases at J; junction bases unmatched: 9.

A few counts support this clonotype. The rearrangement links TRBV20-1 to TRBJ2-3; D remains ambiguous. The CDR3 extends over 14 amino acids. CDR1 and CDR2 from the germline V gene are DFQATT and SNEGSKA (reference sequence). V shed 3 bases and J shed 2 bases, with 12 bases lying between them. CDR3 amino acids: CSARDPSYTDTQYF. The DNA of the CDR3 is TGCAGTGCTAGGGACCCCAGCTACACAGATACGCAGTATTTT.

In this sample, this clonotype turned up many times. The V and J genes are TRBV29-1 and TRBJ1-1; a possible D gene is TRBD1 (6 bases). Trimming pared 7 bases from V and 0 bases from J, leaving 12 bases between. The CDR3 covers 13 residues. Germline V CDR1 and CDR2: SQVTM, ANQGSEA. The DNA of the CDR3 is TGCAGCGGGAATGGACAGTTGAACACTGAAGCTTTCTTT. Protein: CSGNGQLNTEAFF.

V gene TRBV6-1 combines with J gene TRBJ1-1, with TRBD1 matching over 10 bases. The junction had 1 base not matched to a gene; V was cut back by 4 bases and J by 5 bases. Germline V lookup: CDR1 MNHNS, CDR2 SASEGT. The CDR3 extends over 13 amino acids. The CDR3 coding sequence is TGTGCCAGCAGTGGACAGGGGGCTACTGAAGCTTTCTTT. It encodes CASSGQGATEAFF.

The chain employs TRBV7-9 and TRBJ2-4; 8 nucleotides line up with TRBD1. Germline V gene lookup returns CDR1 SEHNR and CDR2 FQNEAQ (reference sequence). V shed 10 bases, J shed 6 bases, and the junction held 14 bases outside the gene matches. The CDR3 consists of 15 residues. The CDR3 DNA is TGTGCCATCGAGAAGTCGACAGGGGTTCGAAACATTCAGTACTTC. Protein sequence: CAIEKSTGVRNIQYF.

J is TRBJ1-4 and V is TRBV20-1; D not certain. Trimming took off 1 base at V and 3 bases at J, with 15 bases between the two ends. This CDR3 is 16 amino acids long. Germline CDR1 is DFQATT and CDR2 is SNEGSKA (reference sequence). This chain's CDR3 is CSARVADPTSNEKLFF. CDR3 DNA: TGCAGTGCTAGAGTTGCGGATCCGACTTCTAATGAAAAACTGTTTTTT.

The chain recombines TRBV6-1 with TRBJ1-1; 8 positions match TRBD1. J was trimmed by 0 bases and V by 5 bases; bases with no gene match: 5. Germline CDR1 is MNHNS and CDR2 is SASEGT. The CDR3 spans 15 residues. Here the CDR3 reads CASSTTGGLNTEAFF. As DNA, the CDR3 is TGTGCCAGCAGTACAACAGGGGGTTTGAACACTGAAGCTTTCTTT.

In its sample, this clonotype was seen a few times. J is TRBJ2-3 and V is TRBV7-2; TRBD2 aligns across 7 bases. V was clipped by 2 bases and J by 1 base; unmatched bases: 9. The germline V gene has CDR1 SGHTA and CDR2 FQGNSA. CDR3 length: 17 residues. This CDR3 is CASSLIAGRGRTDTQYF. In nucleotides, the CDR3 is TGTGCCAGCAGCTTAATTGCGGGGAGGGGACGCACAGATACGCAGTATTTT. The variable domain in full, completed from reference TRBV7-2 and TRBJ2-3, reads GAGVSQSPSNKVTEKGKDVELRCDPISGHTALYWYRQSLGQGLEFLIYFQGNSAPDKSGLPSDRFSAERTGGSVSTLTIQRTQQEDSAVYLCASSLIAGRGRTDTQYFGPGTRLTVL.

This clonotype was seen only a few times. The chain has TRBV12-3 or TRBV12-4 and TRBJ2-2; D remains unclear. With 7 bases removed from V and 8 bases from J, the gap between germline ends came to 17 bases. The CDR3 is 14 residues long. The CDR3 spells CASTPRVGQGELFF. The CDR3 nucleotides read TGTGCCAGCACCCCTCGAGTCGGGCAGGGGGAGCTGTTTTTT.

Many counts were recorded for this clonotype. The chain employs TRBV20-1 and TRBJ1-2; D not resolved. CDR3 length: 10 amino acids. Germline CDR1 reads DFQATT; CDR2 reads SNEGSKA (reference sequence). The ends were cut back, 3 bases at V and 4 bases at J, with 3 bases in the middle. CDR3 sequence: CSASLYGYTF. CDR3 DNA: TGCAGTGCTAGTCTCTATGGCTACACCTTC.

This clonotype was picked up many times. This chain connects TRBV12-3 or TRBV12-4 to TRBJ1-1, with 10 bases matching TRBD1. The length of the CDR3 is 15 residues. The trim removed 7 bases at V and 1 base at J, leaving 6 bases unmatched. The DNA of the CDR3 is TGTGCCAGCAATACCGGGACAGGGGAGAACACTGAAGCTTTCTTT. Protein sequence: CASNTGTGENTEAFF.

The chain recombines TRBV6-5 with TRBJ1-2; no clear D gene. The CDR3 runs 12 residues. V lost 2 bases, J lost 2 bases, and 3 bases lay in between. The germline gives CDR1 MNHEY, CDR2 SVGAGI. CDR3 residues: CASSYKNYGYTF. The CDR3 coding sequence is TGTGCCAGCAGTTACAAAAACTATGGCTACACCTTC.

The table lists this clonotype with many counts. The chain joins TRBV29-1 to TRBJ2-1, with 14 positions matching TRBD2. The germline gives CDR1 SQVTM, CDR2 ANQGSEA. This CDR3 is 13 amino acids long. V shed 1 base and J 10 bases; nucleotides not matched to a gene: 0. DNA of the CDR3: TGCAGCGTTGAAGGACTAGCGGGAGGGGAGCAGTTCTTC. Translating it yields CSVEGLAGGEQFF.

The chain combines TRBV7-2 with TRBJ2-5, with D uncertain. The CDR3 runs to 11 residues. V was cut by 5 bases and J by 4 bases, with 5 bases left in between. In germline, CDR1 is SGHTA, CDR2 FQGNSA. DNA of the CDR3: TGTGCCAGCAGCATAAGAGAGACCCAGTACTTC. Translated, it gives CASSIRETQYF. Filled out from reference TRBV7-2 and TRBJ2-5, the complete variable domain reads GAGVSQSPSNKVTEKGKDVELRCDPISGHTALYWYRQSLGQGLEFLIYFQGNSAPDKSGLPSDRFSAERTGGSVSTLTIQRTQQEDSAVYLCASSIRETQYFGPGTRLLVL.

This clonotype was picked up a small number of times. The chain recombines TRBV6-5 with TRBJ1-1; 12 bases map to TRBD1. This CDR3 is built from 13 residues. V gave up 4 bases and J gave up 12 bases; unmatched junction bases: 6. CDR1 is MNHEY and CDR2 is SVGAGI in the germline V gene. The CDR3 DNA reads as TGTGCCAGCAGTTCCGGGACAGGGGGCGTAACTTTCTTT. Translating it yields CASSSGTGGVTFF.

CDR3 residues: CAISNRDSSTDTQYF. CDR3 coding DNA: TGTGCCATCAGTAACCGGGACTCGAGCACAGATACGCAGTATTTT. The chain carries TRBV10-3 and TRBJ2-3; D might be TRBD2 (6 bases). Germline assignment: CDR1 ENHRY and CDR2 SYGVKD. This CDR3 comprises 15 residues. V lost 5 bases, J lost 0 bases, and 12 bases lay in between.